The TCR beta chain described here comes from a study of Ad26.COV2.S vaccination and SARS-CoV-2 variants. The overall study: Ad26.COV2.S shots went into the muscle once or twice, 56 days apart. Whole-study results and caveats: Substantial breadth in spike-specific CD8+ and CD4+ T cell responses was reportedly seen after vaccination.

The repertoire was sequenced with immunoSEQ multiplex PCR; TCRdb's copy has only in-frame clones and lacks some. There are about 350,000 clones in the sample; around 89% occur only once, and 6.4% lies in the top ten. Described treatment: 15 to 20 received Ad26.COV2.S at low or high dose, single or two shots; about 5 received placebo; per-sample allocation not given. Repertoires come from day 63 after the first vaccine or placebo injection. The J segment lost 4 bases and the V segment lost 2 bases, leaving 10 bases of the junction unmatched. Germline CDR1 and CDR2: LGHNA and YNFKEQ. The CDR3 has 16 amino acids. In regard to this clone: As yet, its antigen is unknown.

The receptor was derived from a person aged 18-60 years who received the Ad26.COV2.S COVID-19 vaccine or a placebo. The input for sequencing was peripheral blood, taken in a trial of Ad26.COV2.S vaccine versus placebo. V is TRBV4-2 and J is TRBJ2-7, with 8 bases fitting TRBD1. CDR3 sequence (DNA): TGTGCCAGCAGCCAAATGGGGGGACAGGACCGATACGAGCAGTACTTC. This codes for CASSQMGGQDRYEQYF.